These 18 T cell receptor beta chains share one sample of origin, sequenced in a study of cytomegalovirus exposure and HLA in healthy donors. PCR used 60 Vbeta primers and 13 Jbeta primers. The method was immunoSEQ multiplex PCR; TCRdb's version includes in-frame clones alone and lacks a portion of them. The repertoire holds about 170,000 clones, approximately 84% seen once, with more than 4% in the top ten. Material for sequencing was PBMCs. These receptors were taken from a girl between 10 and 17 years old in good health and CMV-seropositive.

The chain couples TRBV4-1 to TRBJ1-5, with 7 bases that match TRBD1. Trimming at V came to 1 base and at J to 11 bases, leaving 8 bases not matched to a gene. From germline, CDR1 is MGHRA and CDR2 YSYEKL. The CDR3 extends over 14 amino acids. CDR3 residues: CASSQGGYQGAQHF. CDR3 sequence (DNA): TGCGCCAGCAGCCAAGGGGGATATCAGGGGGCCCAGCATTTT.

The V and J genes are TRBV6-1 and TRBJ1-5; no reliable D call. Trimming pared 7 bases from V and 12 bases from J, leaving 10 bases between. Germline CDR1 reads MNHNS; CDR2 reads SASEGT. CDR3 size: 10 residues. The CDR3: CASKDNLQHF. CDR3 coding DNA: TGTGCCAGCAAAGACAATCTCCAGCATTTT.

The chain carries TRBV5-8 and TRBJ2-7, with TRBD2 matching over 8 bases. The germline CDR1 and CDR2 sequences are SGHTS and YDEGEE. The CDR3 runs 15 residues. The trim removed 6 bases at V and 7 bases at J, leaving 15 bases unmatched. The CDR3 here is CASNLLAADAREQYF. The CDR3 DNA is TGTGCCAGCAACCTACTAGCGGCAGACGCTCGAGAGCAGTACTTC.

The V and J genes are TRBV27 and TRBJ1-2; the match to TRBD1 covers 10 bases. Trimming took 5 bases from V and 8 from J; bases not matched to a gene: 5. CDR1 and CDR2 from the germline V gene are MNHEY and SMNVEV (reference sequence). The CDR3 extends over 13 amino acids. As DNA, the CDR3 is TGTGCCAGCAGTACCGGGACAGGGGTCGGCTACACCTTC. Translation gives CASSTGTGVGYTF.

The chain links TRBV28 to TRBJ1-4; D perhaps matches TRBD1 (6 bases). Germline loops: CDR1 MDHEN, CDR2 SYDVKM. The V gene lost 7 bases and the J gene lost 8 bases, with 14 bases spanning the gap. This CDR3 is built from 13 residues. DNA for the CDR3: TGTGCCAGCAAAGGGGGGGGTAGGGAAAAACTGTTTTTT. This gives the protein CASKGGGREKLFF.

The chain couples TRBV2 to TRBJ2-7; 8 positions agree with TRBD2. The germline CDR1 and CDR2 sequences are SNHLY and FYNNEI. The CDR3 runs to 15 residues. The V segment lost 0 bases and the J segment 7 bases; nucleotides outside the gene matches: 8. CDR3 region: CASSEAAERGREQYF. The CDR3 DNA is TGTGCCAGCAGTGAAGCGGCGGAGCGGGGGAGGGAGCAGTACTTC. Full variable domain (remainder filled in from reference TRBV2 and TRBJ2-7): EPEVTQTPSHQVTQMGQEVILRCVPISNHLYFYWYRQILGQKVEFLVSFYNNEISEKSEIFDDQFSVERPDGSNFTLKIRSTKLEDSAMYFCASSEAAERGREQYFGPGTRLTVT.

The J gene is TRBJ1-2, the V gene TRBV20-1, with no clear D. V dropped 4 bases and J dropped 6 bases, with 6 bases sitting between them. Germline CDR1 reads DFQATT; CDR2 reads SNEGSKA (reference sequence). The CDR3 extends over 10 amino acids. CDR3 loop: CSATGHGYTF. The DNA for the CDR3 is TGCAGTGCTACAGGCCATGGCTACACCTTC.

The chain joins TRBV30 to TRBJ2-1, with D uncertain. The V gene lost 1 base and the J gene lost 3 bases, with 7 bases spanning the gap. Germline V gene sequence: CDR1 GTSNPN, CDR2 SVGIG (reference sequence). The CDR3 runs 13 residues. The CDR3 bases are TGTGCCTGGAGTGGCGGAATCTACAATGAGCAGTTCTTC. It yields the protein CAWSGGIYNEQFF.

V is TRBV4-1 and J is TRBJ2-2; 9 nucleotides align to TRBD1. The V gene end was trimmed by 5 bases and the J gene end by 3 bases; junction bases not matched to a gene: 4. This CDR3 spans 15 amino acids. Germline V gives CDR1 MGHRA, CDR2 YSYEKL. This CDR3 reads CASSGRDRDTGELFF. The CDR3 nucleotides read TGCGCCAGCAGCGGCCGGGACAGGGACACCGGGGAGCTGTTTTTT.

V usage is TRBV27 and J usage is TRBJ1-3, with D tentatively TRBD1 (6 bases). The CDR3 spans 15 residues. V lost 1 base, J lost 3 bases, and 10 bases lay in between. Germline CDR1 is MNHEY and CDR2 is SMNVEV (reference sequence). The CDR3 nucleotides are TGTGCCAGCAGTTTATTCCCAGGGGATGGAAACACCATATATTTT. This codes for CASSLFPGDGNTIYF.

This rearrangement joins TRBV27 to TRBJ1-2, with 7 bases that match TRBD1. V lost 5 bases to trimming and J lost 4 bases; unmatched junction nucleotides: 1. In germline, CDR1 is MNHEY, CDR2 SMNVEV (reference sequence). CDR3 length: 12 amino acids. CDR3 nucleotides: TGTGCCAGCAGTCACAGGGGCTATGGCTACACCTTC. Amino acid sequence: CASSHRGYGYTF.

This sequence joins TRBV2 and TRBJ1-1; no definite D call. With 5 bases removed from V and 4 bases from J, the gap between germline ends came to 8 bases. The CDR3 has 12 amino acids. Germline values: CDR1 SNHLY, CDR2 FYNNEI. CDR3 residues: CASSYRGTEAFF. The DNA for the CDR3 is TGTGCCAGCAGTTATAGAGGCACTGAAGCTTTCTTT.

The genes are TRBV25-1 and TRBJ2-7; D is possibly TRBD1 (5 bases). Deletions cut 0 bases from V and 7 bases from J, with 13 bases between. CDR3 length: 14 residues. CDR1 MGHDK and CDR2 SYGVNS come from the germline V gene. In nucleotides, the CDR3 is TGTGCCAGCAGTGAATATGCCCAGGGTAGGGAGCAGTACTTC. Protein product: CASSEYAQGREQYF.

This chain uses TRBV19 with TRBJ1-1; possibly TRBD1 for D (5 bases). Per germline, CDR1 LNHDA and CDR2 SQIVND (reference sequence). The CDR3 is 16 amino acids. Trimming took 5 bases from V and 4 from J, leaving 20 bases between them. CDR3 bases: TGTGCCAGTAGTCCCGAAGTATTTGTGGGGCCCACTGAAGCTTTCTTT. Translation gives CASSPEVFVGPTEAFF.

The chain links TRBV19 to TRBJ2-7; TRBD2 matches at 11 bases. Trimming at V came to 3 bases and at J to 0 bases, leaving 10 bases not matched to a gene. Germline loops: CDR1 LNHDA, CDR2 SQIVND (reference sequence). The CDR3 spans 18 residues. In nucleotides, the CDR3 is TGTGCCAGTAGTATCGGACTAGCGGGTACAACAAGCTCCTACGAGCAGTACTTC. Its translation is CASSIGLAGTTSSYEQYF.

J is TRBJ1-2 and V is TRBV2, with D perhaps matching TRBD1 (5 bases). The CDR3 has 15 amino acids. The germline V gene encodes CDR1 SNHLY and CDR2 FYNNEI. Trimming pared 2 bases from V and 3 bases from J, leaving 13 bases between. For the CDR3, the DNA is TGTGCCAGCAGTGAAAGGCAGGGAGGCGACTATGGCTACACCTTC. It specifies CASSERQGGDYGYTF.

The CDR3 DNA follows: TGTGCCAGCATAGCTCCCCAGAACTATGGCTACACCTTC. Amino acids: CASIAPQNYGYTF. The rearrangement links TRBV2 to TRBJ1-2; the D is unclear. The CDR3 extends over 13 amino acids. Germline assignment: CDR1 SNHLY and CDR2 FYNNEI. V lost 7 bases to trimming and J lost 2 bases, with 11 bases between them.

The V gene is TRBV11-2, the J gene TRBJ1-2; D gene uncertain. V shed 4 bases and J shed 3 bases, with 12 bases lying between them. The CDR3 runs 14 residues. Germline values: CDR1 SGHAT, CDR2 FQNNGV. The CDR3 sequence is CASSSQGGYYGYTF. CDR3 DNA: TGTGCCAGCAGCTCCCAAGGCGGGTACTATGGCTACACCTTC.